The 6 T cell receptor beta chains below come from one sample, sequenced in a study of chemoradiotherapy in HPV16-positive cancers. The table came from immunoSEQ multiplex PCR; TCRdb's copy has only in-frame clones and leaves some out. The sample yields around 5,000 clones, 90% seen once. The sample here was tumor tissue, taken from a patient who underwent chemoradiotherapy. Source of these receptors: a human donor with HPV-associated anogenital cancer.

V and J are TRBV4-2 and TRBJ2-7; a weak D match, TRBD2 (5 bases). V dropped 1 base and J dropped 3 bases, with 16 bases sitting between them. This CDR3 comprises 16 residues. Germline assignment: CDR1 LGHNA and CDR2 YNFKEQ. CDR3 in DNA: TGTGCCAGCAGCCAAGGGGGTAGGGCTAGCAGCTACGAGCAGTACTTC. Translated, it gives CASSQGGRASSYEQYF.

The chain links TRBV5-1 to TRBJ2-3; 8 bases match TRBD1. Germline V gives CDR1 SGHRS, CDR2 YFSETQ. The CDR3 extends over 14 amino acids. Losses at the gene ends were 6 bases for V and 1 base for J; bases not matched to a gene: 4. This chain's CDR3 is CASTRQGRTDTQYF. As DNA, the CDR3 is TGCGCCAGCACCCGACAGGGGCGCACAGATACGCAGTATTTT. Combining the CDR3 with reference TRBV5-1 and TRBJ2-3 gives the whole variable domain KAGVTQTPRYLIKTRGQQVTLSCSPISGHRSVSWYQQTPGQGLQFLFEYFSETQRNKGNFPGRFSGRQFSNSRSEMNVSTLELGDSALYLCASTRQGRTDTQYFGPGTRLTVL.

V is TRBV6-5 and J is TRBJ2-3, with TRBD2 identical over 7 bases. This CDR3 contains 14 residues. With V trimmed by 2 bases and J by 4 bases, 3 bases remained unmatched. Germline V gene lookup returns CDR1 MNHEY and CDR2 SVGAGI. The CDR3 DNA is TGTGCCAGCAGTTACGTGGGGGGGGCAGATACGCAGTATTTT. This translates into CASSYVGGADTQYF.

This sequence joins TRBV6-1 and TRBJ2-7; D gene ambiguous. Trimming shortened V by 4 bases and J by 1 base, and 14 bases separated the two germline ends. Germline V lookup: CDR1 MNHNS, CDR2 SASEGT. The CDR3 length is 15 residues. The CDR3 DNA reads as TGTGCCAGCAGTGGCGGACGGCAGGCATCCTACGAGCAGTACGTC. As protein: CASSGGRQASYEQYV.

The genes are TRBV6-1 and TRBJ2-7; the D gene is possibly TRBD2 (6 bases). Germline V lookup: CDR1 MNHNS, CDR2 SASEGT. The CDR3 covers 12 residues. Trimming stripped 10 bases from V and 0 bases from J, with 10 bases between. CDR3: CATSGSSYEQYV. The CDR3, as DNA: TGTGCCACCTCCGGGAGCTCCTACGAGCAGTACGTC.

This chain joins TRBV9 and TRBJ1-1; no clear D. V lost 0 bases, J lost 4 bases, and 10 bases lay in between. In germline, CDR1 is SGDLS, CDR2 YYNGEE. The CDR3 is made up of 14 amino acids. In DNA form, the CDR3 reads TGTGCCAGCAGCGTAGTAGATGGGTCCACTGAAGCTTTCTTT. It yields the protein CASSVVDGSTEAFF.